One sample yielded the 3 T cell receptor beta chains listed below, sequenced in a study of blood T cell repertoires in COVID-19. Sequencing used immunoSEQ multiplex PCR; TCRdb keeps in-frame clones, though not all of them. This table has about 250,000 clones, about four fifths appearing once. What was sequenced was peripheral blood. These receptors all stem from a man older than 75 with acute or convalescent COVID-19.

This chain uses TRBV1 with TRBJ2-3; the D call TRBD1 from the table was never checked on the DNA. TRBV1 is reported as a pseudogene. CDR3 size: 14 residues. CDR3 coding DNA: TGCACCAGCAGCCTTAAACAGGGTGCAGATACGCAGTATTTT. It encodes CTSSLKQGADTQYF.

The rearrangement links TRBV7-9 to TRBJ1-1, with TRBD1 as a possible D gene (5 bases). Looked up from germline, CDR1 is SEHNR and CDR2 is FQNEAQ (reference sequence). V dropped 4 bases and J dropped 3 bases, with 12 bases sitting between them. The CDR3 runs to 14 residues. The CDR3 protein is CASSYQGGDTEAFF. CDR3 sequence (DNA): TGTGCCAGCAGCTATCAGGGAGGGGACACTGAAGCTTTCTTT.

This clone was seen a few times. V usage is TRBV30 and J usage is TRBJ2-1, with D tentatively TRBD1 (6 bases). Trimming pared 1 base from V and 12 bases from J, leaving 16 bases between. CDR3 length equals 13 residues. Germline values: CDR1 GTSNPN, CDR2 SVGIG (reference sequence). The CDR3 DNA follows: TGTGCCTGGAGTGGGCAACCCGTAGGGGGGCAGTTCTTC. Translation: CAWSGQPVGGQFF.